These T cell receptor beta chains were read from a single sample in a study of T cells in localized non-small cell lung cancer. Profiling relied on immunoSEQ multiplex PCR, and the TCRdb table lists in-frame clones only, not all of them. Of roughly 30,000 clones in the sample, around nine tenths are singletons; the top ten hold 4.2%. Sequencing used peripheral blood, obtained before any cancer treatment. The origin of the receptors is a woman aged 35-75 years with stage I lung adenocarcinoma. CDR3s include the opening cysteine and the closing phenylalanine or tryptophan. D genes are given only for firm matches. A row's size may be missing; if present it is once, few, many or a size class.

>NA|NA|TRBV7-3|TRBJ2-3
TGTGCCAGCAGCTTACAGGTGGTGGGGTCTAGTGGCACAGATACGCAGTATTTT
CASSLQVVGSSGTDTQYF
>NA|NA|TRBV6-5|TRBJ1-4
TGTGCCAGCAGTTACCACAACCGGGACCAGGGGAAACTGTTTTTT
CASSYHNRDQGKLFF
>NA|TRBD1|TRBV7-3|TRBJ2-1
TGTGCCAGCAGCCCCGGACAGGGAACCTACAATGAGCAGTTCTTC
CASSPGQGTYNEQFF
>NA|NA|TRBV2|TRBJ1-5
TGTGCCAGCAGTGTCGATAGCAATCAGCCCCAGCATTTT
CASSVDSNQPQHF
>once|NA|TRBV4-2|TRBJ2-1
TGTGCCAGCAGCCAAGATTGGCAAAGCAATGAGCAGTTCTTC
CASSQDWQSNEQFF
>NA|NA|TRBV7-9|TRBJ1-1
TGTGCCAGCAGGACTACAGGAGCCCTTGAAGCTTTCTTT
CASRTTGALEAFF
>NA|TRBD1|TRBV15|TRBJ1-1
TGTGCCACCAGCAGCGGACAGGGGGTAACTGAAGCTTTCTTT
CATSSGQGVTEAFF
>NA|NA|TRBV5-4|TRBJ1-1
TGTGCCAGCAGTTTTGGGGGACTCCCGAACACTGAAGCTTTCTTT
CASSFGGLPNTEAFF
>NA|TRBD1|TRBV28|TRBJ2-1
TGTGCCAGCAGTTCGACAGACAGGGGGCGCTTTCGGGAGCAGTTCTTC
CASSSTDRGRFREQFF
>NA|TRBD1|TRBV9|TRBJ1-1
TGTGCCAGCAGCCCCAGAGGGGGCCGGAACACTGAAGCTTTCTTT
CASSPRGGRNTEAFF
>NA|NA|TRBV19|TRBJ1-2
TGTGCCAGTAGTACCCAGTCTAACTATGGCTACACCTTC
CASSTQSNYGYTF
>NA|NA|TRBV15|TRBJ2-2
TGTGCCACCAGCAGAGACGCGAACACCGGGGAGCTGTTTTTT
CATSRDANTGELFF
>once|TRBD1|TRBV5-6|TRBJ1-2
TGTGCCAGCAGCTTGGCAGGCCAGGGGGATGGCTACACCTTC
CASSLAGQGDGYTF
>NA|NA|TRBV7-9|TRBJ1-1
TGTGCCAGCAGCCCCCGGGGCATAATAAACACTGAAGCTTTCTTT
CASSPRGIINTEAFF
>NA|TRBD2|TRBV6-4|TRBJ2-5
TGTGCCAGCAGTGCTCAGGCGGGGGGTGGAGAGACCCAGTACTTC
CASSAQAGGGETQYF
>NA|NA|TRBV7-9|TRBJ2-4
TGTGCCAGCAGCTTAGAGTGGTCCAAAAACATTCAGTACTTC
CASSLEWSKNIQYF
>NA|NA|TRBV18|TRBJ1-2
TGTGCCAGCATCATGGCGCGGGGAGGTGATGGCTACACCTTC
CASIMARGGDGYTF
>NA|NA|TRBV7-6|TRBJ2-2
TGTGCCAGCAGCTTAACGGGGCCAGGGGTTGACACCGGGGAGCTGTTTTTT
CASSLTGPGVDTGELFF
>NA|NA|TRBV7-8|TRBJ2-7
TGTGCCAGCAGCGGTGGGCGGACGGGCTTCTACGAGCAGTACTTC
CASSGGRTGFYEQYF
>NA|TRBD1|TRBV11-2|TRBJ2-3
TGTGCCAGCAGCTTAGATTCGGACAGGGCGGTCACAGATACGCAGTATTTT
CASSLDSDRAVTDTQYF
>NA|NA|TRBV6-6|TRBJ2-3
TGTGCCAGCAGTTACGAAGCTGCAGATACGCAGTATTTT
CASSYEAADTQYF
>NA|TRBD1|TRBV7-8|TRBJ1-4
TGTGCCAGCAGCTTAGCTAATGGACAGGGGGCGGACGAAAAACTGTTTTTT
CASSLANGQGADEKLFF
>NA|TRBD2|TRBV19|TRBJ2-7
TGTGCCAGTAGTATAGCCTCCGGACTAGCTTTCTACGAGCAGTACTTC
CASSIASGLAFYEQYF